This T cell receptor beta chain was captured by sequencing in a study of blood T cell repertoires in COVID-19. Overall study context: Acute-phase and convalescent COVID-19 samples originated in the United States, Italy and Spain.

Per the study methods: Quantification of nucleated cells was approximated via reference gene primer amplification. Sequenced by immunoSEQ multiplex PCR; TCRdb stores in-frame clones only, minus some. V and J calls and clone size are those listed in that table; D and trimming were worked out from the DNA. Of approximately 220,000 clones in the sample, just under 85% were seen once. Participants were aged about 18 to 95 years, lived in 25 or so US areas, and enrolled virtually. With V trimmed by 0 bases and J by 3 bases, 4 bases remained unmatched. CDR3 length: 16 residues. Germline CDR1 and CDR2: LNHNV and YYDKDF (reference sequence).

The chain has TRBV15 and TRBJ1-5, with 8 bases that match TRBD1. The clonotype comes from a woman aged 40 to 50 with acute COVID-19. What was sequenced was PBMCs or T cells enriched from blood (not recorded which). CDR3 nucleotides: TGTGCCACCAGCAGAGATTTACAGGGGGTCAATCAGCCCCAGCATTTT. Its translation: CATSRDLQGVNQPQHF.